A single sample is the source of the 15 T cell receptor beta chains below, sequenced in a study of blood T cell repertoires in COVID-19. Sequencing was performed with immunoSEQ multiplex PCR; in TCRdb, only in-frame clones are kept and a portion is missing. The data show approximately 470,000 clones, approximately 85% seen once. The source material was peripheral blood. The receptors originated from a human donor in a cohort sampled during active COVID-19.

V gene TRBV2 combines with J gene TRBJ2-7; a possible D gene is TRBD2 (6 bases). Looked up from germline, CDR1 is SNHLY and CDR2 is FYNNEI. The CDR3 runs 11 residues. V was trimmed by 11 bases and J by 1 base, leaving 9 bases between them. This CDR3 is CAGGTSYEQYF. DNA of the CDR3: TGTGCCGGCGGGACTTCCTACGAGCAGTACTTC.

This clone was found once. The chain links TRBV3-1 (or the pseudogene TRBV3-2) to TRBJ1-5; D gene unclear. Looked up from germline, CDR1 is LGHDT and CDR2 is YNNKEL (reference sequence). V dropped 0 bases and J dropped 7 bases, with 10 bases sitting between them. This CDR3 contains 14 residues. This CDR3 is CASSQDVGAQPQHF. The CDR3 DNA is TGTGCCAGCAGCCAAGATGTAGGAGCGCAGCCCCAGCATTTT.

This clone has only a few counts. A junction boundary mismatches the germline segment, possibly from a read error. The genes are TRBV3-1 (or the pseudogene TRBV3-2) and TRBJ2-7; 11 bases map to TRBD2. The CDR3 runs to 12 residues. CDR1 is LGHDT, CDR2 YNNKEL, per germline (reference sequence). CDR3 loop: CASSDSGRAWRF. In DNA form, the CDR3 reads TGTGCCAGCAGCGATAGCGGGAGGGCCTGGAGGTTC.

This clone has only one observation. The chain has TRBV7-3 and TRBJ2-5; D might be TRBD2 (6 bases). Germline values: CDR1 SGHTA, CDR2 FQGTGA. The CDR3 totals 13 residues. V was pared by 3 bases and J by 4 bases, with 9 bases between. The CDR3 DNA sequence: TGTGCCAGCAGCTTTGGGACTGGAGAGACCCAGTACTTC. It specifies CASSFGTGETQYF. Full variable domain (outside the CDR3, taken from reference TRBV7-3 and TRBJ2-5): GAGVSQTPSNKVTEKGKYVELRCDPISGHTALYWYRQSLGQGPEFLIYFQGTGAADDSGLPNDRFFAVRPEGSVSTLKIQRTERGDSAVYLCASSFGTGETQYFGPGTRLLVL.

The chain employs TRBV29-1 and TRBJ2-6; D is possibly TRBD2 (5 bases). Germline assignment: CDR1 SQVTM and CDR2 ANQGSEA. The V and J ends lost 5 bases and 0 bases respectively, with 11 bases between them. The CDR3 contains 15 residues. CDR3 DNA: TGCAGCGTTACTAGTGGCTTCTCTGGGGCCAACGTCCTGACTTTC. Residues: CSVTSGFSGANVLTF. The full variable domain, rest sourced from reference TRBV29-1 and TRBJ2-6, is SAVISQKPSRDICQRGTSLTIQCQVDSQVTMMFWYRQQPGQSLTLIATANQGSEATYESGFVIDKFPISRPNLTFSTLTVSNMSPEDSSIYLCSVTSGFSGANVLTFGAGSRLTVL.

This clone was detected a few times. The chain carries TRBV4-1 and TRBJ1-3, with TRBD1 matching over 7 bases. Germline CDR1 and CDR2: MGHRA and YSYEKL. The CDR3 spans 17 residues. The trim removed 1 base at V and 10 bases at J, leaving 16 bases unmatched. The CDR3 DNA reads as TGCGCCAGCAGCCAAGGTAGGCTGCGACAGGGATTAATGACCATATATTTT. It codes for CASSQGRLRQGLMTIYF.

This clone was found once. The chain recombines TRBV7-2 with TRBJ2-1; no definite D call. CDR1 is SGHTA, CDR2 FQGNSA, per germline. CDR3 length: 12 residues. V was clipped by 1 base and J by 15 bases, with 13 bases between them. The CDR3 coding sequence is TGTGCCAGCAGCTTAGATGGCCTCATAGCGTTCTTC. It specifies CASSLDGLIAFF.

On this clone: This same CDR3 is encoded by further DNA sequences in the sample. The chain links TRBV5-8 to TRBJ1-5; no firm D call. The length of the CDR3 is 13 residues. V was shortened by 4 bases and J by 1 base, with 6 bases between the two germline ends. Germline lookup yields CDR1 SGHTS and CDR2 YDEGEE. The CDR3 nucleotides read TGTGCCAGCAGCCACAGAAGCAATCAGCCCCAGCATTTT. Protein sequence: CASSHRSNQPQHF.

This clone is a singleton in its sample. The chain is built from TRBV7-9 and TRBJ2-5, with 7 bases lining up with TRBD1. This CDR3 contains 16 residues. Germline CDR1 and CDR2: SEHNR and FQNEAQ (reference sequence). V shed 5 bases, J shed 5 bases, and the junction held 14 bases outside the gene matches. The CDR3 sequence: CASSRDRVRVGETQYF. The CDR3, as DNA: TGTGCCAGCAGCCGTGACAGGGTTAGGGTAGGCGAGACCCAGTACTTC.

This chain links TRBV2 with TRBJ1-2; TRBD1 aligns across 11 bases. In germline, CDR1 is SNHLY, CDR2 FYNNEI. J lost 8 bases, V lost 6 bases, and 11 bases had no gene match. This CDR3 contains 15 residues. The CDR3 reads CASRGGQGATGGYTF. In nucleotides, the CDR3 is TGTGCCAGCAGGGGTGGACAGGGGGCTACCGGCGGCTACACCTTC. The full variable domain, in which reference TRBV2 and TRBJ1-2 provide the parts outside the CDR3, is EPEVTQTPSHQVTQMGQEVILRCVPISNHLYFYWYRQILGQKVEFLVSFYNNEISEKSEIFDDQFSVERPDGSNFTLKIRSTKLEDSAMYFCASRGGQGATGGYTFGSGTRLTVV.

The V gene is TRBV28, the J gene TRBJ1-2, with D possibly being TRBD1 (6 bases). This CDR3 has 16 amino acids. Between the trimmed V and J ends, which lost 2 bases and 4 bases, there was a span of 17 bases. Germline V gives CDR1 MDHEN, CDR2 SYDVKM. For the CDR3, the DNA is TGTGCCAGCAGTTTACGGGGGGCGGGGTCAGGCTATGGCTACACCTTC. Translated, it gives CASSLRGAGSGYGYTF.

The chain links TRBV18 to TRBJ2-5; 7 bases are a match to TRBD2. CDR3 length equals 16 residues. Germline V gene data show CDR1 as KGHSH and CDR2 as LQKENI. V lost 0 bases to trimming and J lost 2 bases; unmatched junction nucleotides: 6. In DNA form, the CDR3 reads TGTGCCAGCTCACCACCGGTAGCGGGCGCTCAAGAGACCCAGTACTTC. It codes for CASSPPVAGAQETQYF.

The CDR3 region is CASSGEGISYEQYF. CDR3 sequence (DNA): TGTGCCAGCAGTGGTGAGGGAATCTCCTACGAGCAGTACTTC. V usage is TRBV2 and J usage is TRBJ2-7; possibly TRBD2 for D (5 bases). Germline lookup yields CDR1 SNHLY and CDR2 FYNNEI. The CDR3 contains 14 residues. V shed 4 bases and J shed 0 bases, with 10 bases lying between them. Full variable domain (outside the CDR3, taken from reference TRBV2 and TRBJ2-7): EPEVTQTPSHQVTQMGQEVILRCVPISNHLYFYWYRQILGQKVEFLVSFYNNEISEKSEIFDDQFSVERPDGSNFTLKIRSTKLEDSAMYFCASSGEGISYEQYFGPGTRLTVT.

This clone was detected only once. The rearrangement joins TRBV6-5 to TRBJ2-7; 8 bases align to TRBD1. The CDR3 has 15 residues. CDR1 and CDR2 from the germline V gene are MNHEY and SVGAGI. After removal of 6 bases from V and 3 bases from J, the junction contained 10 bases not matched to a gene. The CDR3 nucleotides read TGTGCCAGCAGCTACGCCCCGGGACAGGTCTACGAGCAGTACTTC. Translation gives CASSYAPGQVYEQYF.

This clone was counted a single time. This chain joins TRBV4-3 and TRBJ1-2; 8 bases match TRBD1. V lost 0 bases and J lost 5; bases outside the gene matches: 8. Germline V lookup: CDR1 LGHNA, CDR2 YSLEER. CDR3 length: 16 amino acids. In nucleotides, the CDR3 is TGCGCCAGCAGCCAAGAAGACGGGGGACAGGTTTATGGCTACACCTTC. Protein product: CASSQEDGGQVYGYTF.